This T cell receptor (beta chain) originates from a study of control samples from healthy donors and cancer patients. This table comes from immunoSEQ multiplex PCR, and its TCRdb copy is limited to in-frame clones, with some not included. The sample includes 100,000 or so clones, roughly four fifths of them seen just once. Sequenced: blood. The TCR was taken from a woman in her fifties or sixties in good health.

CDR3 amino acids: CASLLGQNTNTGELFF. CDR3 nucleotide sequence: TGTGCCAGCCTCCTGGGACAGAATACGAACACCGGGGAGCTGTTTTTT. This chain connects TRBV19 to TRBJ2-2; 7 bases are shared with TRBD1. V trimming: 9 bases; J trimming: 0 bases; junction bases outside the gene matches: 10. CDR1 and CDR2 from the germline V gene are LNHDA and SQIVND (reference sequence). The CDR3 extends over 16 amino acids.